The 5 T cell receptor beta chains listed next were all sequenced from one sample in a study of vaccination and CD4 T cells after COVID-19. These receptors' antigens are unknown. Sequenced with the Oncomine TCR Beta short-read assay was DNA taken from cultured CD4+ T cells. TCRdb called the PCR reads again in MiXCR, with one record for every CDR3 protein. The sample has about 20,000 distinct CDR3 sequences, approximately 48% seen once. Treatment indicated: roughly 10-day PBMC culture with coronavirus spike peptide pools or control peptides (ViraFEST assay). Sequenced: CD4+ T cells from blood, cultured in vitro. Receptors originate from a human donor who had recovered from COVID-19.

There are a few counts of this clonotype. The rearrangement uses TRBV6-1 and TRBJ2-3; D is unresolved. Germline CDR1 is MNHNS and CDR2 is SASEGT. The CDR3 spans 12 residues. The CDR3 here is CAGQESTDTQYF. In nucleotides, the CDR3 is TGTGCTGGGCAGGAGAGCACAGATACGCAGTATTTT.

This clonotype was detected a few times. V gene TRBV20-1 combines with J gene TRBJ2-3, with 7 bases aligning to TRBD2. Per the germline V gene, CDR1 is DFQATT and CDR2 is SNEGSKA (reference sequence). The CDR3 runs to 14 residues. J gave up 6 bases and V 0 bases, and 6 bases lay outside the gene matches. The CDR3 reads CSARDVTLADTQYF. CDR3 coding DNA: TGCAGTGCTAGAGACGTAACACTAGCGGATACGCAGTATTTT.

This clonotype was detected only a few times. This rearrangement joins TRBV11-2 to TRBJ1-1; the D gene is possibly TRBD1 (5 bases). V was trimmed by 1 base and J by 11 bases, leaving 11 bases between them. The CDR3 spans 12 residues. Germline V CDR1 and CDR2: SGHAT, FQNNGV. Written as DNA, the CDR3 is TGTGCCAGCAGCTTAGTGGGGCGCTTGGCTTTCTTT. As protein: CASSLVGRLAFF.

This clonotype has only a few counts. The gene calls are TRBV6-5 and TRBJ1-4, with 9 bases fitting TRBD1. The CDR3 is made up of 16 amino acids. Per the germline V gene, CDR1 is MNHEY and CDR2 is SVGAGI. V lost 2 bases, J lost 4 bases, and 5 bases stayed unmatched. The DNA of the CDR3 is TGTGCCAGCAGTTACCAACCGGGACAGGGTAATGAAAAACTGTTTTTT. Amino acid sequence: CASSYQPGQGNEKLFF.

CDR3 amino acids: CASSPEARGGVEAFF. The DNA for the CDR3 is TGCGCCAGCAGCCCGGAGGCTAGGGGGGGAGTTGAAGCTTTCTTT. The rearrangement uses TRBV5-1 and TRBJ1-1; maybe TRBD1 (6 bases). Germline CDR1 is SGHRS and CDR2 is YFSETQ. This CDR3 is 15 amino acids long. With 4 bases removed from V and 7 bases from J, the gap between germline ends came to 20 bases.